What follows is one TCR beta chain and its context. The germline gives CDR1 MNHEY, CDR2 SMNVEV (reference sequence). Trimming removed 5 bases from V and 7 bases from J, with 14 bases in between. The CDR3 has 13 residues. In the original workflow: How many nucleated cells were present was estimated from reference gene primer amplification. TCRdb's copy holds only in-frame clones and misses some; the assay was immunoSEQ multiplex PCR. V, J and clone size reflect that table, while D and trimming were determined from the DNA. Among 40,000 or so clones listed, approximately 85% were seen once. The data originate from a study of blood T cell repertoires in COVID-19. Study-level information: Donors in the United States, Italy and Spain gave samples during acute or convalescent COVID-19. T cells, B-cell-depleted T cells, or PBMCs provided the cDNA or gDNA that served as material.

The chain has TRBV27 and TRBJ1-1, with D possibly TRBD1 on 5 matching bases. This receptor was taken from a human donor in a cohort sampled during active COVID-19. The sequenced sample consisted of peripheral blood. In DNA form, the CDR3 reads TGTGCCAGCAGTCTGGGACTGGTAAGTGAAGCTTTCTTT. Translating it yields CASSLGLVSEAFF.